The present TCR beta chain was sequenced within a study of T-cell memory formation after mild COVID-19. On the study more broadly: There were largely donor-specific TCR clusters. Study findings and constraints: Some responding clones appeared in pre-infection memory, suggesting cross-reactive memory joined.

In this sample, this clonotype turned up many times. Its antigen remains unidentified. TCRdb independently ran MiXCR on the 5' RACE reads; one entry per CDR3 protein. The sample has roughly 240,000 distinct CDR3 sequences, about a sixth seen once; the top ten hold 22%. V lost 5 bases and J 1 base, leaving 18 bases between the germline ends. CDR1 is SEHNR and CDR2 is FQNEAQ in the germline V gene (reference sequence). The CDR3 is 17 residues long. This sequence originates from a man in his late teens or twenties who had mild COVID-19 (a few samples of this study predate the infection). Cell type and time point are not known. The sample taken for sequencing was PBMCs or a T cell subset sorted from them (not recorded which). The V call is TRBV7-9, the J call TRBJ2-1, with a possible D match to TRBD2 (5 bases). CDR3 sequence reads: CASSPPPRAVSYNEQFF. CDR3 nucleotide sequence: TGTGCCAGCAGCCCCCCTCCGAGGGCGGTTTCCTACAATGAGCAGTTCTTC.